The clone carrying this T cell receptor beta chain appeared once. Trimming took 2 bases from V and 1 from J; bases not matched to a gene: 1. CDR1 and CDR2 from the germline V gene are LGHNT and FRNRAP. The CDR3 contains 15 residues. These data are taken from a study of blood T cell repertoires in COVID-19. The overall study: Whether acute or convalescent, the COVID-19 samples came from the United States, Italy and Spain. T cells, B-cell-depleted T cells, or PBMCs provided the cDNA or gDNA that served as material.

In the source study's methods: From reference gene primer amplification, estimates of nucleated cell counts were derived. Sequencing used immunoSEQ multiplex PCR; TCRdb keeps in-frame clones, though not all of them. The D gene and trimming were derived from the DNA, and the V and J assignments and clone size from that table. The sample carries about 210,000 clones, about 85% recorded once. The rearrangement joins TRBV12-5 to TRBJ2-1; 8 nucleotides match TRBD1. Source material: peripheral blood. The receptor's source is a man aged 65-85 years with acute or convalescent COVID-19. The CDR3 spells CASGLQGASYNEQFF. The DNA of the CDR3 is TGTGCTAGTGGTTTGCAGGGGGCATCCTACAATGAGCAGTTCTTC. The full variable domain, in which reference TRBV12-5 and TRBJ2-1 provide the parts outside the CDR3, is DARVTQTPRHKVTEMGQEVTMRCQPILGHNTVFWYRQTMMQGLELLAYFRNRAPLDDSGMPKDRFSAEMPDATLATLKIQPSEPRDSAVYFCASGLQGASYNEQFFGPGTRLTVL.